Listed below are T cell receptor beta chains from one sample, sequenced in a study of T cell responses to AZD1222 COVID-19 vaccine. Clones were sequenced by immunoSEQ multiplex PCR, and TCRdb holds only the in-frame ones, with some missing. The sample includes tens of thousands of clones, 90% of them seen just once. Sequences were derived from peripheral blood, sampled 28 days after the second AZD1222 dose. All receptors derive from an adult who received the AZD1222 COVID-19 vaccine. The CDR3 runs from the conserved cysteine through the conserved F or W. D genes are given only for firm matches. Rows give clone size only sometimes, using once, few, many, or a class for an expanded clone.

j_gene | abundance | d_gene | v_gene | CDR3aa | CDR3nt
TRBJ1-5 | - | - | TRBV5-6 | CASSLTRNRNQPQHF | TGTGCCAGCAGCTTGACACGGAACCGCAATCAGCCCCAGCATTTT
TRBJ1-4 | - | - | TRBV3-1/TRBV3-2 | CASSQQGATNEKLFF | TGTGCCAGCAGCCAGCAGGGAGCAACTAATGAAAAACTGTTTTTT
TRBJ1-1 | - | - | TRBV18 | CASSPPSGGATEAFF | TGTGCCAGCTCACCACCTTCCGGGGGCGCCACTGAAGCTTTCTTT
TRBJ1-4 | - | - | TRBV3-1/TRBV3-2 | CASSPPGLEKLFF | TGTGCCAGCAGCCCACCGGGCCTTGAAAAACTGTTTTTT
TRBJ1-4 | - | TRBD1 | TRBV6-6 | CASRQTGGGEKLFF | TGTGCCAGCAGGCAAACAGGGGGCGGTGAAAAACTGTTTTTT
TRBJ1-1 | once | - | TRBV20-1 | CSARFDTEAFF | TGCAGTGCTAGATTTGACACTGAAGCTTTCTTT
TRBJ1-2 | - | TRBD1 | TRBV30 | CAWSFLTGGEGYTF | TGTGCCTGGAGTTTCCTCACAGGGGGCGAGGGCTACACCTTC
TRBJ2-7 | - | TRBD1 | TRBV7-8 | CASSLDRSYEQYF | TGTGCCAGCAGCTTGGACAGGTCCTACGAGCAGTACTTC
TRBJ2-1 | - | - | TRBV7-9 | CASSLGPSQWDNEQFF | TGTGCCAGCAGCTTAGGCCCTAGCCAATGGGACAATGAGCAGTTCTTC
TRBJ1-2 | - | - | TRBV7-9 | CASSLAGGDYGYTF | TGTGCCAGCAGCTTAGCAGGGGGTGACTATGGCTACACCTTC
TRBJ1-5 | - | - | TRBV7-9 | CASSPQEGPQHF | TGTGCCAGCAGCCCTCAGGAGGGGCCCCAGCATTTT
TRBJ2-1 | once | TRBD1 | TRBV19 | CASSIPGQGGEEQFF | TGTGCCAGTAGTATCCCGGGACAGGGTGGTGAGGAGCAGTTCTTC
TRBJ2-7 | once | TRBD2 | TRBV9 | CASSPLPAGEQYF | TGTGCCAGCAGCCCTCTACCAGCGGGGGAGCAGTACTTC
TRBJ2-1 | - | - | TRBV7-3 | CASSSRGEGSYNEQFF | TGTGCCAGCAGTTCCAGGGGAGAGGGCTCCTACAATGAGCAGTTCTTC
TRBJ1-1 | once | TRBD1 | TRBV5-1 | CASSWGTELNTEAFF | TGCGCCAGCAGCTGGGGGACAGAATTGAACACTGAAGCTTTCTTT
TRBJ2-5 | - | - | TRBV5-1 | CASSLTGEEETQYF | TGCGCCAGCAGCTTGACGGGGGAAGAAGAGACCCAGTACTTC
TRBJ2-3 | - | - | TRBV27 | CASSLLGGGQGTDTQYF | TGTGCCAGCAGCCTGCTCGGGGGGGGACAGGGCACAGATACGCAGTATTTT
TRBJ2-1 | - | TRBD2 | TRBV5-1 | CASSAGGINEQFF | TGCGCCAGCTCGGCGGGGGGAATCAATGAGCAGTTCTTC
TRBJ1-1 | - | - | TRBV5-1 | CASSLGGGTEAFF | TGCGCCAGCAGCTTAGGGGGTGGGACTGAAGCTTTCTTT
TRBJ1-1 | - | - | TRBV10-3 | CAISDTDLMNTEAFF | TGTGCCATCAGTGATACAGACCTCATGAACACTGAAGCTTTCTTT
TRBJ1-1 | - | - | TRBV12-3/TRBV12-4 | CASSLTGNTEAFF | TGTGCCAGCAGTTTAACGGGGAACACTGAAGCTTTCTTT
TRBJ2-2 | - | - | TRBV7-6 | CASSLAGADTGELFF | TGTGCCAGCAGCTTAGCGGGAGCGGACACCGGGGAGCTGTTTTTT
TRBJ2-7 | - | - | TRBV11-3 | CASSLPGTPNPYEQYF | TGTGCCAGCAGCCTCCCCGGGACCCCGAACCCCTACGAGCAGTACTTC
TRBJ2-3 | few | - | TRBV7-3 | CASSSGHQSTQYF | TGTGCCAGCAGCTCGGGACACCAGAGTACGCAGTATTTT
TRBJ2-7 | - | - | TRBV29-1 | CSVRGWGTYEQYF | TGCAGCGTCAGGGGGTGGGGGACTTACGAGCAGTACTTC
TRBJ2-1 | - | TRBD2 | TRBV20-1 | CSARGGNEQFF | TGCAGTGCTAGGGGAGGGAATGAGCAGTTCTTC
TRBJ1-4 | once | - | TRBV6-5 | CAIQQGFFSEKLFF | TGTGCCATCCAGCAGGGTTTCTTTTCTGAAAAACTGTTTTTT
TRBJ2-7 | - | - | TRBV19 | CASSKIGQHTPGEQYF | TGTGCCAGTAGTAAGATAGGGCAGCACACACCGGGAGAGCAGTACTTC
TRBJ1-5 | - | - | TRBV7-8 | CASSLVGNQPQHF | TGTGCCAGCAGCTTAGTTGGCAATCAGCCCCAGCATTTT
TRBJ2-7 | - | - | TRBV18 | CASSRLGARDEQYF | TGTGCCAGCTCACGGTTGGGGGCGCGGGACGAGCAGTACTTC
TRBJ2-7 | once | TRBD2 | TRBV13 | CASSPRTSGKADEQYF | TGTGCCAGCAGCCCTCGGACTAGCGGGAAGGCGGACGAGCAGTACTTC
TRBJ2-5 | - | - | TRBV29-1 | CSAGGGTQYF | TGCAGCGCTGGAGGGGGGACCCAGTACTTC
TRBJ1-1 | - | - | TRBV5-5 | CASSLGSGAAEAFF | TGTGCCAGCAGCTTGGGGTCGGGAGCGGCTGAAGCTTTCTTT
TRBJ2-1 | - | TRBD2 | TRBV6-1 | CASSEGTSGYYNEQFF | TGTGCCAGCAGTGAAGGGACTAGCGGTTACTACAATGAGCAGTTCTTC
TRBJ1-2 | - | - | TRBV11-3 | CASSNRAGYGYTF | TGTGCCAGCAGCAACAGGGCTGGCTATGGCTACACCTTC
TRBJ2-7 | - | - | TRBV10-3 | CAISDILTASYEQYF | TGTGCCATCAGTGATATCCTGACAGCTTCCTACGAGCAGTACTTC
TRBJ2-3 | - | - | TRBV11-2 | CASTSQVGSTDTQYF | TGTGCCAGCACCTCACAGGTCGGCAGCACAGATACGCAGTATTTT
TRBJ1-6 | - | TRBD1 | TRBV27 | CASSQGQGLTYNSPLHF | TGTGCCAGCAGTCAGGGACAGGGATTAACCTATAATTCACCCCTCCACTTT
TRBJ1-2 | - | - | TRBV20-1 | CSARDPYGYTF | TGCAGTGCTAGAGACCCCTATGGCTACACCTTC
TRBJ1-2 | - | - | TRBV20-1 | CSASSGPDGYTF | TGCAGTGCTAGTTCGGGGCCGGATGGCTACACCTTC
TRBJ1-2 | - | - | TRBV6-5 | CASTGRTNYGYTF | TGTGCCAGCACCGGACGGACTAACTATGGCTACACCTTC
TRBJ2-5 | once | - | TRBV11-3 | CASSDRVRETQYF | TGTGCCAGCAGCGACAGAGTACGGGAGACCCAGTACTTC
TRBJ1-1 | - | - | TRBV11-2 | CASSPVGGTEAFF | TGTGCCAGCTCCCCCGTGGGGGGCACTGAAGCTTTCTTT
TRBJ2-1 | - | TRBD1 | TRBV6-5 | CASSYEGASYNEQFF | TGTGCCAGCAGTTACGAGGGGGCCTCCTACAATGAGCAGTTCTTC